The subject of this entry is one TCR beta chain. The CDR3 loop spans 15 amino acids. J gave up 3 bases and V 6 bases, and 8 bases lay outside the gene matches. TCRdb ran MiXCR on the RT-PCR reads and lists one entry per CDR3 protein. Here the sample spans hundreds of distinct CDR3 sequences, 35% to 40% being singletons. The gene calls are TRBV12-3 or TRBV12-4 and TRBJ2-7, with 10 bases that match TRBD1. This receptor was obtained from a female donor with primary Sjogren's syndrome. Sequencing was carried out using memory CD4+ T cells from salivary gland. The CDR3 DNA reads TGTGCCAGCAGGCTCTCCGGGACAGGGGTCTACGAGCAGTACTTC. Encoded protein: CASRLSGTGVYEQYF.